The sequence of this T cell receptor (beta chain) was determined in a study of T cell responses to AZD1222 COVID-19 vaccine. Study overall: Pooled samples include second doses given at about 4 or 12 weeks.

The V end lost 5 bases, the J end lost 7 bases, and 15 bases lay between the germline ends. The CDR3 consists of 14 residues. Germline CDR1 reads SEHNR; CDR2 reads FQNEAQ (reference sequence). The assay was immunoSEQ multiplex PCR, and TCRdb's table has in-frame clones only and misses some. This table holds roughly 92,000 clones, nearly 90% found once. The clonotype was recovered from an adult in good health. The source was peripheral blood, collected on day 0 of AZD1222 vaccination. The J gene is TRBJ1-5, the V gene TRBV7-9; D possibly corresponds to TRBD1 (5 bases). The DNA for the CDR3 is TGTGCCAGCAGCAATGACAGTTGGCGCCAGCCCCAGCATTTT. Translation: CASSNDSWRQPQHF. Using reference TRBV7-9 and TRBJ1-5 for the parts outside the CDR3, the full variable domain is DTGVSQNPRHKITKRGQNVTFRCDPISEHNRLYWYRQTLGQGPEFLTYFQNEAQLEKSRLLSDRFSAERPKGSFSTLEIQRTEQGDSAMYLCASSNDSWRQPQHFGDGTRLSIL.